A selection of T cell receptor beta chains follows, all from one sample in a study of shared clonotypes between healthy human individuals. Repertoires were generated with immunoSEQ multiplex PCR, while TCRdb's copy carries only in-frame clones and drops some. The sample lists roughly 2.1 million clones; roughly 91% were seen once. Sequenced sample: naive CD8+ T cells from PBMCs. Receptors were obtained from a young man in good health. Some clones in this sample may be carry-over from other donors' samples. CDR3s include the opening cysteine and the closing phenylalanine or tryptophan. A D gene is named only where the DNA matches it firmly. Clone size is given for some rows only: seen once, a few or many times, or a class if the clone is expanded.

v_gene	j_gene	abundance	d_gene	CDR3aa	CDR3nt
TRBV4-3	TRBJ2-2	NA	NA	CASSQATPLTGELFF	TGCGCCAGCAGCCAGGCGACACCTCTCACCGGGGAGCTGTTTTTT
TRBV30	TRBJ2-1	NA	NA	CAWTQDLYNEQFF	TGTGCCTGGACTCAGGACCTTTACAATGAGCAGTTCTTC
TRBV7-3	TRBJ1-5	NA	TRBD1	CASSSDRASPQHF	TGTGCCAGCAGTTCTGACAGGGCATCCCCCCAGCATTTT
TRBV19	TRBJ2-1	NA	NA	CASKMGGNEQFF	TGTGCCAGTAAGATGGGGGGCAATGAGCAGTTCTTC
TRBV18	TRBJ2-3	NA	NA	CASSPSTDTQYF	TGTGCCAGCTCACCAAGCACAGATACGCAGTATTTT
TRBV9	TRBJ1-3	NA	TRBD1	CASSGAGGSGNTIYF	TGTGCCAGCAGCGGCGCAGGGGGGTCTGGAAACACCATATATTTT
TRBV6-5	TRBJ1-1	NA	NA	CASSYIEGVAFF	TGTGCCAGCAGTTATATAGAGGGAGTAGCTTTCTTT
TRBV9	TRBJ1-1	few	NA	CASSSGLLPEAFF	TGTGCCAGCAGCTCAGGGTTACTCCCCGAAGCTTTCTTT
TRBV14	TRBJ2-1	once	NA	CASSLRRGSYNEQFF	TGTGCCAGCAGCCTCCGACGAGGCTCCTACAATGAGCAGTTCTTC
TRBV7-8	TRBJ2-1	NA	TRBD2	CASSADLLAANEQFF	TGTGCCAGCAGCGCCGACTTGCTAGCGGCCAATGAGCAGTTCTTC
TRBV27	TRBJ2-7	NA	NA	CASSSSSDRRPYEQYF	TGTGCCAGCAGTTCCAGTTCGGACCGCCGGCCCTACGAGCAGTACTTC
TRBV5-1	TRBJ2-7	NA	TRBD2	CASTSVPGGKYEQYF	TGCGCCAGCACCTCGGTCCCGGGGGGGAAGTACGAGCAGTACTTC
TRBV27	TRBJ1-1	NA	NA	CASSNRVGTEAFF	TGTGCCAGCAGTAACAGGGTAGGCACTGAAGCTTTCTTT
TRBV19	TRBJ1-1	NA	NA	CASSIFQNTEAFF	TGTGCCAGTAGTATTTTCCAGAACACTGAAGCTTTCTTT
TRBV4-1	TRBJ2-7	NA	TRBD1	CASSQKGQFTYEQYF	TGCGCCAGCAGCCAAAAGGGACAGTTTACCTACGAGCAGTACTTC
TRBV27	TRBJ1-4	once	NA	CASRGRGGEKLFF	TGTGCCAGCAGGGGCAGGGGAGGAGAAAAACTGTTTTTT
TRBV2	TRBJ1-1	NA	NA	CASSEFYTEAFF	TGTGCCAGCAGTGAATTTTACACTGAAGCTTTCTTT
TRBV7-3	TRBJ2-7	NA	NA	CASSSVPGAEQYF	TGTGCCAGCAGCTCGGTCCCCGGGGCCGAGCAGTACTTC
TRBV2	TRBJ2-5	NA	NA	CASSEKGTRRQETQYF	TGTGCCAGCAGTGAAAAGGGGACAAGACGCCAAGAGACCCAGTACTTC
TRBV9	TRBJ2-7	once	NA	CASGSSYEQYF	TGTGCCAGCGGCTCTTCCTACGAGCAGTACTTC
TRBV5-1	TRBJ2-1	NA	TRBD2	CASSLVPREGNEQFF	TGCGCCAGCAGCTTGGTACCGCGGGAGGGCAATGAGCAGTTCTTC
TRBV27	TRBJ1-4	NA	NA	CASSLRSGEKLFF	TGTGCCAGCAGTTTAAGGTCTGGGGAAAAACTGTTTTTT
TRBV9	TRBJ2-7	NA	TRBD2	CASSASGTQSYEQYF	TGTGCCAGCAGCGCGAGCGGGACCCAATCCTACGAGCAGTACTTC
TRBV6-1	TRBJ2-7	NA	TRBD2	CASSELPSGRVYEQYF	TGTGCCAGCAGTGAACTCCCCAGCGGGAGGGTCTACGAGCAGTACTTC
TRBV27	TRBJ2-5	NA	NA	CASSLVSGPTSQETQYF	TGTGCCAGCAGTTTAGTATCTGGGCCAACTAGCCAAGAGACCCAGTACTTC
TRBV9	TRBJ2-7	NA	TRBD2	CASSTGTSYEQYF	TGTGCCAGCAGTACCGGGACTAGCTACGAGCAGTACTTC
TRBV5-3	TRBJ2-1	NA	NA	CARSPPLDYNEQFF	TGTGCCAGAAGCCCCCCGCTCGATTACAATGAGCAGTTCTTC
TRBV10-1	TRBJ2-7	NA	NA	CASSRLSNGYEQYF	TGCGCCAGCAGCAGACTGTCGAACGGATACGAGCAGTACTTC
TRBV6-1	TRBJ1-2	NA	TRBD1	CASSDPWTGGIGGYTF	TGTGCCAGCAGTGACCCTTGGACAGGGGGCATTGGTGGCTACACCTTC
TRBV7-2	TRBJ2-3	NA	TRBD1	CASSSPGQGSDTQYF	TGTGCCAGCAGCAGCCCGGGACAGGGGTCAGATACGCAGTATTTT
TRBV28	TRBJ2-2	NA	TRBD1	CASKPGQGAWAGELFF	TGTGCCAGCAAACCGGGACAGGGGGCTTGGGCCGGGGAGCTGTTTTTT
TRBV25-1	TRBJ1-1	NA	NA	CASRVGQSNTEAFF	TGTGCCAGCAGGGTGGGGCAGTCGAACACTGAAGCTTTCTTT
TRBV11-2	TRBJ2-1	NA	TRBD2	CASSHTRASGAYNEQFF	TGTGCCAGCAGCCACACCCGGGCTAGCGGGGCCTACAATGAGCAGTTCTTC
TRBV7-9	TRBJ2-7	NA	TRBD2	CASSAPSGGSVNEQYF	TGTGCCAGCAGCGCCCCCTCGGGCGGGAGTGTTAACGAGCAGTACTTC
TRBV5-1	TRBJ2-7	NA	TRBD2	CASSLAGLAGFNYEQYF	TGCGCCAGCAGCTTGGCCGGACTAGCGGGATTTAACTACGAGCAGTACTTC
TRBV10-1	TRBJ1-1	NA	NA	CASSESGGSDTEAFF	TGCGCCAGCAGTGAGTCTGGGGGGTCGGACACTGAAGCTTTCTTT
TRBV6-5	TRBJ1-1	NA	TRBD1	CASSYYPGQGVAEAFF	TGTGCCAGCAGTTACTATCCGGGACAGGGGGTCGCTGAAGCTTTCTTT